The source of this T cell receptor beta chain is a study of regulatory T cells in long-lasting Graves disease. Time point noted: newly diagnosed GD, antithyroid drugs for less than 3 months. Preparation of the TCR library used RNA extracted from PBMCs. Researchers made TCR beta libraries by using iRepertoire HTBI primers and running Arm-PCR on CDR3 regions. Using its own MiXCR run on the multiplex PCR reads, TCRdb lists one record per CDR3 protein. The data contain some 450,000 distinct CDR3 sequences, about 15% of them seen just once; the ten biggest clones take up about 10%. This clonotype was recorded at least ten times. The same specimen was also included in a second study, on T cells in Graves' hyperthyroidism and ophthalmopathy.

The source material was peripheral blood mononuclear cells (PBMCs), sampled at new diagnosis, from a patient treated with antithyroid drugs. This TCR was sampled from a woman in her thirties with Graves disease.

The CDR3 sequence is CATRGLAASREQFF. In DNA, the CDR3 is TGTGCCACCCGGGGACTAGCGGCCTCCCGAGAGCAGTTCTTC. J is TRBJ2-1 and V is TRBV19, with TRBD2 matching 11 bases. The length of the CDR3 is 14 residues. Germline assignment: CDR1 LNHDA and CDR2 SQIVND (reference sequence). V trimming: 10 bases; J trimming: 10 bases; junction bases outside the gene matches: 12. Full variable domain (remainder filled in from reference TRBV19 and TRBJ2-1): DGGITQSPKYLFRKEGQNVTLSCEQNLNHDAMYWYRQDPGQGLRLIYYSQIVNDFQKGDIAEGYSVSREKKESFPLTVTSAQKNPTAFYLCATRGLAASREQFFGPGTRLTVL.